Presented here are 30 T cell receptor beta chains from one specimen sequenced in a study of T cells expressing NK-cell markers. TCRdb re-called the 5' RACE reads and gives one entry per CDR3 protein, without DNA. The sample holds 400,000 to 550,000 distinct CDR3 sequences. Sequenced material: blood T cells: a sorted CD56 or NKG2C T cell subset, CD4+ or CD8+ T cells, or bulk PBMC T cells (not recorded which). The receptors come from a woman between 18 and 69 years old in good health.

The J gene is TRBJ1-3, the V gene TRBV19; TCRdb selects TRBD1, and the lack of DNA leaves this call unchecked. This CDR3 has 14 residues. Germline V gives CDR1 LNHDA, CDR2 SQIVND (reference sequence). CDR3 protein: CASTLGALGNTIYF. The whole variable domain, filled in from reference TRBV19 and TRBJ1-3, reads DGGITQSPKYLFRKEGQNVTLSCEQNLNHDAMYWYRQDPGQGLRLIYYSQIVNDFQKGDIAEGYSVSREKKESFPLTVTSAQKNPTAFYLCASTLGALGNTIYFGEGSWLTVV.

The chain uses TRBV10-1 and TRBJ2-1; TCRdb selects TRBD1, and the lack of DNA leaves this call unchecked. Per germline, CDR1 WNHNN and CDR2 SYGVQD (reference sequence). The CDR3 length is 15 residues. The CDR3 is CASSEVSLGYNEQFF.

The chain combines TRBV12-3 or TRBV12-4 with TRBJ1-5. This CDR3 comprises 13 residues. The CDR3 protein is CASSFPGYQPQHF.

The V gene is TRBV24-1, the J gene TRBJ1-5; TCRdb designates TRBD1, a call that cannot be tested without DNA. This CDR3 is 13 amino acids long. Germline V gene lookup returns CDR1 KGHDR and CDR2 SFDVKD. CDR3 protein: CATSLGANQPQHF.

This sequence joins TRBV29-1 and TRBJ2-5; the TRBD1 assignment by TCRdb is unverifiable without DNA. Germline-derived CDR1 and CDR2 are SQVTM and ANQGSEA. This CDR3 spans 14 amino acids. The CDR3 reads CSAEDGGRGETQYF. The complete variable domain, with remaining parts taken from reference TRBV29-1 and TRBJ2-5, reads SAVISQKPSRDICQRGTSLTIQCQVDSQVTMMFWYRQQPGQSLTLIATANQGSEATYESGFVIDKFPISRPNLTFSTLTVSNMSPEDSSIYLCSAEDGGRGETQYFGPGTRLLVL.

This CDR3 reads CASSYGQGGLSPLHF. The V and J genes are TRBV6-5 and TRBJ1-6; TCRdb picks TRBD1, but there is no DNA to check that call. Germline values: CDR1 MNHEY, CDR2 SVGAGI. The CDR3 extends over 15 amino acids.

J is TRBJ2-1 and V is TRBV3-1. The CDR3 is 13 residues long. Germline CDR1 reads LGHDT; CDR2 reads YNNKEL (reference sequence). The CDR3 is CASSQLRNNEQFF.

The CDR3 sequence: CASSHTPGLGYNEQFF. The chain uses TRBV3-1 and TRBJ2-1; without DNA, the TCRdb call of TRBD2 cannot be checked. This CDR3 has 16 amino acids. Germline CDR1 and CDR2: LGHDT and YNNKEL (reference sequence).

V gene TRBV6-2 or TRBV6-3 combines with J gene TRBJ2-3; as DNA is missing, the TRBD1 call by TCRdb cannot be tested. The CDR3 loop spans 13 amino acids. The germline V gene has CDR1 MNHEY and CDR2 SVGEGT. This CDR3 reads CASREAGADTQYF.

This chain links TRBV4-3 with TRBJ2-1. Germline values: CDR1 LGHNA, CDR2 YSLEER. The CDR3 is made up of 13 amino acids. The CDR3 loop reads CASSQGVGNEQFF.

The genes are TRBV20-1 and TRBJ2-7; TCRdb's assignment of TRBD1 cannot be checked, as there is no DNA. The CDR3 spans 14 residues. Germline CDR1 is DFQATT and CDR2 is SNEGSKA (reference sequence). CDR3 sequence reads: CSAPVRDSAYEQYF.

The rearrangement links TRBV6-5 to TRBJ2-1. Germline loops: CDR1 MNHEY, CDR2 SVGAGI. This CDR3 has 16 amino acids. CDR3 amino acids: CASSFLRGSSYNEQFF.

This chain uses TRBV20-1 with TRBJ1-1. CDR1 and CDR2 (germline): DFQATT, SNEGSKA (reference sequence). CDR3 size: 13 residues. CDR3 loop: CSAKEGDQRVAFF.

The CDR3 reads CSVARGVGDQFF. J is TRBJ2-1 and V is TRBV29-1; lacking DNA, the TRBD1 call made by TCRdb goes unchecked. Germline V CDR1 and CDR2: SQVTM, ANQGSEA. The CDR3 contains 12 residues.

The CDR3 region is CASSVDPSVNEQFF. The rearrangement uses TRBV9 and TRBJ2-1; absent DNA, TCRdb's TRBD2 call cannot be checked. Germline V gene data show CDR1 as SGDLS and CDR2 as YYNGEE. The CDR3 spans 14 residues.

The chain carries TRBV7-2 and TRBJ2-7. The V gene's germline CDR1 is SGHTA and CDR2 FQGNSA. The CDR3 has 14 residues. CDR3 sequence reads: CASSLGWGPYEQYF.

The rearrangement links TRBV7-2 to TRBJ2-3; with no DNA, the TCRdb D assignment of TRBD1 cannot be verified. CDR3 length: 15 residues. In germline, CDR1 is SGHTA, CDR2 FQGNSA. This CDR3 reads CASSSPRREPDTQYF. The variable domain in full, completed from reference TRBV7-2 and TRBJ2-3, reads GAGVSQSPSNKVTEKGKDVELRCDPISGHTALYWYRQSLGQGLEFLIYFQGNSAPDKSGLPSDRFSAERTGGSVSTLTIQRTQQEDSAVYLCASSSPRREPDTQYFGPGTRLTVL.

The chain recombines TRBV3-1 with TRBJ2-1; TCRdb indicates TRBD2, and absent DNA this call remains unverified. The CDR3 runs 15 residues. Germline CDR1 is LGHDT and CDR2 is YNNKEL (reference sequence). This CDR3 reads CASSPMASGRDEQFF.

V is TRBV20-1 and J is TRBJ1-6; TCRdb returns TRBD1, unconfirmable since there is no DNA. CDR1 and CDR2 (germline): DFQATT, SNEGSKA (reference sequence). The CDR3 consists of 17 residues. The CDR3 sequence is CSARDQGTGGYNSPLHF.

The chain carries TRBV10-3 and TRBJ2-3; without DNA, the TCRdb call of TRBD2 cannot be checked. This CDR3 region has 15 residues. From germline, CDR1 is ENHRY and CDR2 SYGVKD. The CDR3 loop reads CAISQAGGHTDTQYF.

The chain joins TRBV5-1 to TRBJ1-2; TCRdb's assignment of TRBD1 cannot be checked, as there is no DNA. The CDR3 is 15 amino acids. Germline V gene lookup returns CDR1 SGHRS and CDR2 YFSETQ. CDR3 sequence: CASSPGQGAWYGYTF.

CDR3 in amino acids: CAISESQGSGGYTF. This chain joins TRBV10-3 and TRBJ1-2; TCRdb picks TRBD1, but there is no DNA to check that call. This CDR3 region has 14 residues. The germline CDR1 and CDR2 sequences are ENHRY and SYGVKD.

The V gene is TRBV20-1, the J gene TRBJ2-6. The CDR3 consists of 15 residues. Per germline, CDR1 DFQATT and CDR2 SNEGSKA (reference sequence). Here the CDR3 reads CSARDGRSGANVLTF.

This chain uses TRBV21-1 with TRBJ2-7; TCRdb selects TRBD1, and the lack of DNA leaves this call unchecked. TRBV21-1 is a documented pseudogene. The CDR3 length is 14 residues. CDR3 loop: CASSNHGTPYEQYF.

V and J are TRBV5-6 and TRBJ2-5; TCRdb outputs TRBD2, but without DNA this stays unchecked. Germline CDR1 and CDR2: SGHDT and YYEEEE. The CDR3 spans 14 residues. The CDR3 here is CASSGWDYLETQYF. Drawing the rest from reference TRBV5-6 and TRBJ2-5, the complete variable domain is DAGVTQSPTHLIKTRGQQVTLRCSPKSGHDTVSWYQQALGQGPQFIFQYYEEEERQRGNFPDRFSGHQFPNYSSELNVNALLLGDSALYLCASSGWDYLETQYFGPGTRLLVL.

V gene TRBV18 combines with J gene TRBJ1-3; TCRdb lists TRBD1, though no DNA is available to test this call. From germline, CDR1 is KGHSH and CDR2 LQKENI. The CDR3 extends over 15 amino acids. The CDR3 spells CASSPARAVGNTIYF.

This chain joins TRBV12-5 and TRBJ2-1; lacking DNA, the TRBD1 call made by TCRdb goes unchecked. CDR3 length: 15 residues. Germline V gene sequence: CDR1 LGHNT, CDR2 FRNRAP. The CDR3 sequence: CASGPNRVTYNEQFF.

The gene calls are TRBV5-4 and TRBJ2-1. This CDR3 has 16 residues. Germline values: CDR1 SGHNT, CDR2 YYREEE (reference sequence). The CDR3 sequence is CASSLGLGALADEQFF.

The V and J genes are TRBV16 and TRBJ2-4. The CDR3 consists of 15 residues. The germline CDR1 and CDR2 sequences are KGHSY and FQNENV. The CDR3 spells CASSQIVQIKNIQYF.

This chain uses TRBV20-1 with TRBJ2-3; with no DNA, the TCRdb D assignment of TRBD2 cannot be verified. Germline V gene lookup returns CDR1 DFQATT and CDR2 SNEGSKA (reference sequence). The CDR3 covers 15 residues. CDR3: CSASPYLADTDTQYF.